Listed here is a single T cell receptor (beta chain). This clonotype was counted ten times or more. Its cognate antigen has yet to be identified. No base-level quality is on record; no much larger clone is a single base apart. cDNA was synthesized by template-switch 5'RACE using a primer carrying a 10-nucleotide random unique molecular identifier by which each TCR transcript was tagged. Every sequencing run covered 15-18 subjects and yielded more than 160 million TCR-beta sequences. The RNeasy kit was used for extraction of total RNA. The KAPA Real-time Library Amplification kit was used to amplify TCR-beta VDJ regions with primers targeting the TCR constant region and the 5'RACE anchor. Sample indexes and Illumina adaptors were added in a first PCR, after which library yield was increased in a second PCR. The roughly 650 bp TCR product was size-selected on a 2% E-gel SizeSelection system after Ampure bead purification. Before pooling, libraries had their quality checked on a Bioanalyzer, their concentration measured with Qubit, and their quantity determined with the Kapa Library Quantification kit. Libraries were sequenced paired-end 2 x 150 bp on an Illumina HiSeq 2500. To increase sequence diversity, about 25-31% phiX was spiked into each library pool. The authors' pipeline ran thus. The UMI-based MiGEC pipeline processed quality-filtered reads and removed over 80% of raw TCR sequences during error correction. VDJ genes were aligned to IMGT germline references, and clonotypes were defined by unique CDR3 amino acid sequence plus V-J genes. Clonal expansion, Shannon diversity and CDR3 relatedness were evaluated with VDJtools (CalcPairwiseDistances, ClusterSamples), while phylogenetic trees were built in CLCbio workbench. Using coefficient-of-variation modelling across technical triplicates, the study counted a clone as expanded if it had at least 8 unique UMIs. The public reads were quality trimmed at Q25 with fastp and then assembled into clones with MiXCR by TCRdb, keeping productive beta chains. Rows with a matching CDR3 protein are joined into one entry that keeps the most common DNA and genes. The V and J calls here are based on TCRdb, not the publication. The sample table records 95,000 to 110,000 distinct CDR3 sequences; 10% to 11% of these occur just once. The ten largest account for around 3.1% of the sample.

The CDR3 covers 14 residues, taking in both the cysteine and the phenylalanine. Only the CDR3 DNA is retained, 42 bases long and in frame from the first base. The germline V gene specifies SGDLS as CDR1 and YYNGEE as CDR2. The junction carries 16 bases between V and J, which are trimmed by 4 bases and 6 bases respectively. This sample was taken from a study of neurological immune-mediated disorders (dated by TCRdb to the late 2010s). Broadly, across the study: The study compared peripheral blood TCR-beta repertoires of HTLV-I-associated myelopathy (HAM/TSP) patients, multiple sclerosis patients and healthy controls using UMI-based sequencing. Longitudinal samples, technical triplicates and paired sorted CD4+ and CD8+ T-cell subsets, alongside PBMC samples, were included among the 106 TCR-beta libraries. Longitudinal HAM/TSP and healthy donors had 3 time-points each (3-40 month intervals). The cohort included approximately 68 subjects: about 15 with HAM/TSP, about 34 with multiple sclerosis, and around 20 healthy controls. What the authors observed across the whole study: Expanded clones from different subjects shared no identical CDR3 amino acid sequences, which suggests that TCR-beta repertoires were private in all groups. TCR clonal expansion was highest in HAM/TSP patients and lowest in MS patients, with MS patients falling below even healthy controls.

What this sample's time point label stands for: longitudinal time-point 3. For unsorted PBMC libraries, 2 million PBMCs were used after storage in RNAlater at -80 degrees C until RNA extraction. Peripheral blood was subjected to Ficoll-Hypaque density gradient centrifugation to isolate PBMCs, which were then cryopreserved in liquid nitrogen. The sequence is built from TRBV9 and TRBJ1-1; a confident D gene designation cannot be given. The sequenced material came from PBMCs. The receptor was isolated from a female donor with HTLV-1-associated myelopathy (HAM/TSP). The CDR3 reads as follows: CASSTAIGVPEAFF. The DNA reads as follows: TGTGCCAGCAGCACAGCCATTGGGGTCCCTGAAGCTTTCTTT.